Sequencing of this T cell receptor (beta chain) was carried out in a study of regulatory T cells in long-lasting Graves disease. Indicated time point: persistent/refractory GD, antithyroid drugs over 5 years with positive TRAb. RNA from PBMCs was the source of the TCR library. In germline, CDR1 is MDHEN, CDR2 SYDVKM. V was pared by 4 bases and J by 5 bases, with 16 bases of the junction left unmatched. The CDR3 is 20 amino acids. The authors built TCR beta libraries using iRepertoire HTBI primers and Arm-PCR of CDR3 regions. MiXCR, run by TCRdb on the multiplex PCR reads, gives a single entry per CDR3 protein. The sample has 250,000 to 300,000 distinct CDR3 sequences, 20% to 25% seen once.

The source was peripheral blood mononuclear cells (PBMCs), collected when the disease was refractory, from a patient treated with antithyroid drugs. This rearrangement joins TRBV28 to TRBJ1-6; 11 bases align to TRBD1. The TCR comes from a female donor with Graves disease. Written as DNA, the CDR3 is TGTGCCAGCAGTTCCGGGACAGGGGGGGCCCCAGTATTAAATAATTCACCCCTCCACTTT. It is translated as CASSSGTGGAPVLNNSPLHF.